This T cell receptor beta chain was retrieved from a study of Tregs in tolerant kidney transplant recipients. TCRdb's table, derived via immunoSEQ multiplex PCR, lists solely in-frame clones and lacks some. The profile shows some 70,000 clones, 84% of them singletons. The CDR3 has 15 residues. Trimming removed 4 bases from V and 5 bases from J, with 17 bases in between. The germline V gene has CDR1 MNHNS and CDR2 SASEGT. CD4+CD25+CD127- Tregs, CD4+CD25- non-Tregs, CD4 and CD8 cells were sorted. Points from the study as a whole: This study did not directly address biological reproducibility. Activated donor B cell expansion appeared to reveal the most relevant donor-specific TCRbeta repertoire.

A remark on this clone: Its specificity is not known.

The V gene is TRBV6-1, the J gene TRBJ1-2, with D possibly being TRBD1 (6 bases). This receptor was obtained from a human donor in good health. Sample: CD4+ T cells from blood. The DNA for the CDR3 is TGTGCCAGCAGTGCCTACAGGGTAGGAGGATATGGCTACACCTTC. This sequence encodes CASSAYRVGGYGYTF.